This TCR beta chain was found in a study of spatial heterogeneity in lung cancer. Background on the study: More beta-chain than alpha-chain sequences were consistently detected.

CDR1 is SGHTS and CDR2 is YDEGEE in the germline V gene. V dropped 10 bases and J dropped 2 bases, with 13 bases sitting between them. This CDR3 has 13 amino acids. TCRdb itself ran the 5' RACE reads through MiXCR, one entry per CDR3 protein. Of 3,600 or so distinct CDR3 sequences listed, approximately 7% were seen once; the top ten hold about 20%. This clonotype is deemed medium-sized. Stated time point: sample taken at primary tumor resection. Whole RNA obtained from tumor, nontumor lung or frozen PBMC underwent sequencing without sorting. This clonotype was sampled from a male donor with early-stage non-small cell lung cancer. This specimen was normal lung tissue next to the tumor, taken at surgery. The chain employs TRBV5-8 and TRBJ2-1, with D maybe TRBD2 (5 bases). CDR3 in amino acids: CARGKPAYNEQFF. CDR3 coding DNA: TGTGCCCGGGGAAAGCCCGCCTACAATGAGCAGTTCTTC. The full variable domain, completed using reference TRBV5-8 and TRBJ2-1, is EAGVTQSPTHLIKTRGQQATLRCSPISGHTSVYWYQQALGLGLQFLLWYDEGEERNRGNFPPRFSGRQFPNYSSELNVNALELEDSALYLCARGKPAYNEQFFGPGTRLTVL.